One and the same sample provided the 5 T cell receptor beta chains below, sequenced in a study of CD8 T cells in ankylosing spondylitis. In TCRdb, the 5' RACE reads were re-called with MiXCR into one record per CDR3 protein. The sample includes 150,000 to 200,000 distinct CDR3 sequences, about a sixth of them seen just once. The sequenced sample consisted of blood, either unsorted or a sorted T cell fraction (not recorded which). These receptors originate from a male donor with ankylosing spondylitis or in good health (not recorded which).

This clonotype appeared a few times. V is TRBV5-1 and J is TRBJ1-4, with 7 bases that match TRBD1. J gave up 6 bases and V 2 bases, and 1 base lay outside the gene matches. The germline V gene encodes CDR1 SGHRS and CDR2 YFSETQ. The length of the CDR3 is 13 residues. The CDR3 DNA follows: TGCGCCAGCAGCTTAGGGACAGATGAAAAACTGTTTTTT. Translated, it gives CASSLGTDEKLFF.

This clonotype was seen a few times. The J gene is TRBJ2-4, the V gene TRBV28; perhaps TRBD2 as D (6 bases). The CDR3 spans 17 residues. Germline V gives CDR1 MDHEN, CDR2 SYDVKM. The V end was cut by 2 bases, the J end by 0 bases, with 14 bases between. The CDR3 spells CASSLATSWLAKNIQYF. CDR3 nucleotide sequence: TGTGCCAGCAGTTTAGCAACTAGCTGGCTAGCCAAAAACATTCAGTACTTC.

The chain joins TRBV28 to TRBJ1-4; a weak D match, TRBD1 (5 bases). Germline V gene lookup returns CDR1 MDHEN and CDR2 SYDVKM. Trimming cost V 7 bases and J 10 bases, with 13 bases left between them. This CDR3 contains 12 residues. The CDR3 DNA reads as TGTGCCAGCACCCTCGAGGGGTCAAAACTGTTTTTT. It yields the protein CASTLEGSKLFF.

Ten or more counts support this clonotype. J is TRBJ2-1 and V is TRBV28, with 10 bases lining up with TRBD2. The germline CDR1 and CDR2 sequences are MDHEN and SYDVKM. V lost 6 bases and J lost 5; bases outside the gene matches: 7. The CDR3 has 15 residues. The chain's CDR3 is CASRGLAGDNNEQFF. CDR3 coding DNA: TGTGCCAGCAGAGGCCTAGCGGGAGATAACAATGAGCAGTTCTTC.

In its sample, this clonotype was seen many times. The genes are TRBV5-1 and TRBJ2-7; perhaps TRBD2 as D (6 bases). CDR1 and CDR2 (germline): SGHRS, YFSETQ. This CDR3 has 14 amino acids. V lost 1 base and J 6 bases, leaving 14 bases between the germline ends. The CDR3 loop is CASSLWQGGSEQYF. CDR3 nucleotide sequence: TGCGCCAGCAGCTTGTGGCAGGGAGGCTCCGAGCAGTACTTC. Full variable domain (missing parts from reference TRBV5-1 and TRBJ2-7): KAGVTQTPRYLIKTRGQQVTLSCSPISGHRSVSWYQQTPGQGLQFLFEYFSETQRNKGNFPGRFSGRQFSNSRSEMNVSTLELGDSALYLCASSLWQGGSEQYFGPGTRLTVT.